Listed below are T cell receptor beta chains from one sample, sequenced in a study of blood T cell repertoires in COVID-19. The table came from immunoSEQ multiplex PCR; TCRdb's copy has only in-frame clones and leaves some out. The sample shows around 100,000 clones, 80% to 95% of them seen only once. The specimen sequenced was peripheral blood. Every receptor here comes from a man aged 45-60 years with active COVID-19. The CDR3 runs from the conserved cysteine through the conserved F or W. A D gene is named only where the DNA matches it firmly.

j_gene,d_gene,v_gene,CDR3aa
TRBJ2-1,-,TRBV11-2,CAIFGGGEQFF
TRBJ2-6,-,TRBV5-1,CASSFDWFSGANVLTF
TRBJ2-3,-,TRBV24-1,CATSDRVRDTQYF
TRBJ2-1,-,TRBV19,CASSTGVYNEQFF
TRBJ1-6,-,TRBV7-8,CASSPSGSLDSPLHF
TRBJ2-6,-,TRBV19,CASNRESGANVLTF
TRBJ2-3,-,TRBV5-4,CASSSAGASTDTQYF
TRBJ2-1,-,TRBV12-3/TRBV12-4,CASSSHLYNEQFF
TRBJ1-2,TRBD1,TRBV29-1,CSVPGTGYGYTF
TRBJ2-7,-,TRBV5-1,CASSPGNTYEQYF
TRBJ2-5,-,TRBV2,CASSGLAGETQYF